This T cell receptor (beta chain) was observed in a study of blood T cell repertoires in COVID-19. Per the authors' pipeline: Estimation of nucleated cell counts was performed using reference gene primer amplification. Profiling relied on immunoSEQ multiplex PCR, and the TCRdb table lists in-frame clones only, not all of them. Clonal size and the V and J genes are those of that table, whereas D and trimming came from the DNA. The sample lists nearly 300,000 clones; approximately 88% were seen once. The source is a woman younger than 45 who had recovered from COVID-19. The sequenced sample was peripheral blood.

In DNA form, the CDR3 reads TGTGCCAGCAGCCCGGGACAGTCGGAGGAGCAGTACTTC. Translated: CASSPGQSEEQYF. This chain links TRBV5-8 with TRBJ2-7; 7 bases line up with TRBD1. CDR3 length: 13 amino acids. CDR1 SGHTS and CDR2 YDEGEE come from the germline V gene. Trimming at V came to 4 bases and at J to 7 bases, leaving 8 bases not matched to a gene.